This paragraph covers one TCR beta chain sequence. This sample was included in a study of blood T cells in healthy people across ages. Together with a sample-barcoded 5' primer, a J-beta primer mix was included in a second PCR lasting 7 to 11 cycles. Each cDNA was tagged by a template-switch adaptor containing 12 random nucleotides. Every individual sample yielded 2.5 million or more paired-end reads (each containing CDR3). One entry per CDR3 protein results from TCRdb running MiXCR on the 5' RACE reads. The table lists over 1.5 million distinct CDR3 sequences, around 48% of them singletons, with 2.1% in the top ten. The TCR comes from a woman between 40 and 55 years old in good health. Input material: blood.

CDR3 coding DNA: TGTGCCAGCAGTGAGGGCCTCCCAACCCAGTACTTC. This codes for CASSEGLPTQYF. The chain employs TRBV6-1 and TRBJ2-5; the D is unclear. The V end was cut by 3 bases, the J end by 8 bases, with 10 bases between. This CDR3 comprises 12 residues. Germline CDR1 and CDR2: MNHNS and SASEGT.